This T cell receptor (beta chain) was captured in a study of siplizumab effects on memory and regulatory T cells. The study's findings and limits: Among mappable alloreactive CD4+ clones, the Treg-derived fraction averaged approximately 73% with siplizumab versus less than 35% in controls. Apparently key alloresponse contributors, naive T cells also seemed more diverse than memory cells.

This clone was observed a single time. Its antigen remains unknown. Sequencing of each sample assayed around 10^5 TCR templates. Produced via immunoSEQ multiplex PCR; TCRdb's table is partial and in-frame only. The table shows over 85,000 clones, with 94% occurring only once. The V end was cut by 2 bases, the J end by 3 bases, with 10 bases between. CDR1 and CDR2 from the germline V gene are GTSNPN and SVGIG (reference sequence). The CDR3 is 13 residues long. The chain couples TRBV30 to TRBJ1-2; the D gene is possibly TRBD1 (5 bases). Input material: non-Treg CD4+ T cells sorted from blood. This clonotype was sampled from a human donor in good health. The CDR3 spells CAWSREGDYGYTF. The CDR3 DNA is TGTGCCTGGAGTAGGGAAGGGGACTATGGCTACACCTTC. Complete variable domain (other parts from reference TRBV30 and TRBJ1-2): SQTIHQWPATLVQPVGSPLSLECTVEGTSNPNLYWYRQAAGRGLQLLFYSVGIGQISSEVPQNLSASRPQDRQFILSSKKLLLSDSGFYLCAWSREGDYGYTFGSGTRLTVV.